This TCR beta chain was documented in a study of blood T cell repertoires in COVID-19 (dated by TCRdb to the early 2020s). Context from the whole study: The collaborator samples originated in the United States, Italy and Spain and spanned the acute and convalescent phases of COVID-19. Deeply sampled blood TCRbeta repertoires from subjects exposed to, actively infected with, or recovered from COVID-19 were included in the dataset. The material from the prospective study consisted of cDNA or gDNA derived from T cells, B-cell-depleted T cells, or PBMCs. The repertoires were made available in a free public database intended to serve as a resource for research on the immune response to SARS-CoV-2. Where available, HLA class I and class II types were taken from metadata supplied by the sample provider and were not determined by assay-based typing. Nearly every sample came with metadata listing a de-identified subject ID, COVID-19 status, age in years and sex. The samples were drawn from two sources: the first 160 participants of the ongoing ImmuneRACE study, and 1,254 subjects contributed by 6 global collaborators.

Each collaborating institution followed its own protocols to collect whole blood in K2EDTA tubes. For TCRbeta analysis, collaborator samples were shipped as frozen whole blood, as isolated PBMCs, or as DNA extracted from either sample type. The paper as a whole reports these results and caveats: How much clinical and demographic metadata was included differed by source and by participant, and the metadata was provided uncurated.

TCRbeta CDR3 regions were amplified from genomic DNA using the immunoSEQ Assay, a bias-controlled multiplex PCR. Regarding the original processing steps: The number of nucleated cells in each sample was estimated from the amplification of reference gene primers within the assay. To quantify the absolute abundance of each unique TCRbeta CDR3 rearrangement, sequence reads were collapsed and filtered. Productive Simpson clonality was computed per sample as the square root of Simpson's diversity index over productive rearrangements. TCRdb re-hosts the immuneACCESS table, in-frame sequences only. Its copies lack some clones; in the studies checked, an unresolved V gene accounts for under half of them, and the cause for the rest is not known. The V and J calls and clone size are taken from that table; D and trimming were inferred from the DNA. The sample table holds some 180,000 clones, of which around 90% were seen once. Approximately 5.6% of the sample is in the top ten clones.

Comment on this clone: The antigen it binds to is not known. Base qualities are not provided; no much larger clone lies one nucleotide away.

V loses 6 bases at its end and J loses 6 bases; junction bases beyond the gene matches: 13. The cysteine opens and the phenylalanine closes a CDR3 of 16 amino acids. Only CDR3 DNA remains: 48 bases, in frame from the first base. CDR1 LGHDT and CDR2 YNNKEL are derived from the germline V gene (reference sequence). Sequencing input: peripheral blood. The sequence was obtained from a man in his forties or fifties with active or convalescent COVID-19. Rearrangement joined TRBV3-1 (or the pseudogene TRBV3-2) to TRBJ2-7; 11 central bases correspond to TRBD2. The CDR3 has the sequence CASSLRTSGSHLEQYF. The DNA sequence is TGTGCCAGCAGTCTCCGTACTAGCGGGAGTCATCTCGAGCAGTACTTC.